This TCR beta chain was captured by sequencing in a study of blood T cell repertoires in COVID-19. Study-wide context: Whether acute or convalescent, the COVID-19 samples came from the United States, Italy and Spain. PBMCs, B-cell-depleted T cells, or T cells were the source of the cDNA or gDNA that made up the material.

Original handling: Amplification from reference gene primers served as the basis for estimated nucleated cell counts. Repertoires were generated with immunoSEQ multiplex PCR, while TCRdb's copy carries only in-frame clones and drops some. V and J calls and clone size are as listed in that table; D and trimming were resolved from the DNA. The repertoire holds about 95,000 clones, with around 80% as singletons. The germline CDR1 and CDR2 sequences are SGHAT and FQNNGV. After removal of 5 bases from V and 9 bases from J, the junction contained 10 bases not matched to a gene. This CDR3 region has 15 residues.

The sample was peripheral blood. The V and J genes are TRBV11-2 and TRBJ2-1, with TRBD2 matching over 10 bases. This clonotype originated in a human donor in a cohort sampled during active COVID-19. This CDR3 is CASSLALAGAGEQFF. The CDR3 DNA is TGTGCCAGCAGCCTAGCCCTAGCGGGAGCGGGTGAGCAGTTCTTC.